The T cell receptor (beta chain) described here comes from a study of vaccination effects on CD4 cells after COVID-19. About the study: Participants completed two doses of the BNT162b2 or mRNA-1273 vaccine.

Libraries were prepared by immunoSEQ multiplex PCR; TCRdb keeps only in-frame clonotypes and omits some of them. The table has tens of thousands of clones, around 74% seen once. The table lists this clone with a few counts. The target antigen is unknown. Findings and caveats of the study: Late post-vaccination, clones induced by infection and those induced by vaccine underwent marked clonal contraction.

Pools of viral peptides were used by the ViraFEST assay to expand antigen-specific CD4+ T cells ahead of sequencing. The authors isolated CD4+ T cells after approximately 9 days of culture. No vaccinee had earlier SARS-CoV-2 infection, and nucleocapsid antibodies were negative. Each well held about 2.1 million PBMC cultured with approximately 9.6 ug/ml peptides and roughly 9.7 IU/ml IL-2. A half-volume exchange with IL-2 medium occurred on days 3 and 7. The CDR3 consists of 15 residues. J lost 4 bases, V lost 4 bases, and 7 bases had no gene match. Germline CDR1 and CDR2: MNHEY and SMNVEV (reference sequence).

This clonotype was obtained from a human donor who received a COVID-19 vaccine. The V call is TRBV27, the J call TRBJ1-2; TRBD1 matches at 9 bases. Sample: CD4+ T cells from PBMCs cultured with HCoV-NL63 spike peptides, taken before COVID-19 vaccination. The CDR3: CASSSPGQGPYGYTF. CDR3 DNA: TGTGCCAGCAGTTCGCCGGGACAGGGCCCCTATGGCTACACCTTC.